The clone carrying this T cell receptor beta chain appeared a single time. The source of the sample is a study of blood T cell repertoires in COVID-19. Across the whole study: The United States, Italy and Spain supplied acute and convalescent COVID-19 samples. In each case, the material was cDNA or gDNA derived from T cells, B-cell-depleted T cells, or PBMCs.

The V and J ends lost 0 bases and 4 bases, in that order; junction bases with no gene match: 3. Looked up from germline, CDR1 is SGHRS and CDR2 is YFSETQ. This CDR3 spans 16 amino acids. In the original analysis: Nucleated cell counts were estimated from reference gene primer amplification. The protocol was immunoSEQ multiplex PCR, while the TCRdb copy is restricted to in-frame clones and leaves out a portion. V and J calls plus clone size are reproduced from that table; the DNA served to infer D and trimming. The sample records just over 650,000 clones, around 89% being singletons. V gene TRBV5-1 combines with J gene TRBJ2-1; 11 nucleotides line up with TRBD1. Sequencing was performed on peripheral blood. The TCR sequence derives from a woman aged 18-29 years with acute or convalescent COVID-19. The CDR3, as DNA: TGCGCCAGCAGCTTGGTGGGGGACAGGGGGTACAATGAGCAGTTCTTC. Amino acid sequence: CASSLVGDRGYNEQFF.